Given below is one T cell receptor (beta chain) in context. This CDR3 has 15 amino acids. The V and J ends lost 2 bases and 3 bases, in that order; junction bases with no gene match: 5. Germline values: CDR1 MGHRA, CDR2 YSYEKL. The data were taken from a study of T cells in Graves' hyperthyroidism and ophthalmopathy. Researchers took RNA transcripts and amplified the TCR beta CDR3 regions from them. Researchers ran a first-round RT-PCR on the TCR CDR3 using the HTBI primer set. TCRdb called the multiplex PCR reads again in MiXCR, with one record for every CDR3 protein. Of some 510,000 distinct CDR3 sequences in the sample, less than 25% were seen once.

Sequencing was performed on blood. This rearrangement joins TRBV4-1 to TRBJ1-1; 8 bases are shared with TRBD1. This receptor was taken from a man aged 18 to 30 with Graves' hyperthyroidism. Here the CDR3 reads CASSQPIRGHTEAFF. Here the CDR3 DNA reads TGCGCCAGCAGCCAACCGATCAGGGGGCACACTGAAGCTTTCTTT.